This passage covers 32 T cell receptor beta chains from one sample sequenced in a study of T cell responses to AZD1222 COVID-19 vaccine. Clones were read by immunoSEQ multiplex PCR, and TCRdb kept only the in-frame ones, dropping some. Among around 100,000 clones, around 86% were seen once, and the ten largest hold 3% to 4%. Sample: peripheral blood, taken 28 days after the second dose of the MenACWY control vaccine. These receptors all stem from an adult who received the MenACWY meningococcal vaccine as a control.

CDR3 DNA sequence: TGTGCCAGCAGTGGTACGGGGGGGCCTTACAATGAGCAGTTCTTC. This sequence encodes CASSGTGGPYNEQFF. The chain joins TRBV6-2 or TRBV6-3 to TRBJ2-1; 8 bases line up with TRBD2. V lost 5 bases and J lost 4; bases outside the gene matches: 7. The CDR3 has 15 amino acids. From germline, CDR1 is MNHEY and CDR2 SVGEGT.

The V call is TRBV9, the J call TRBJ1-1; 10 bases fit TRBD1. V shed 3 bases and J 11 bases; nucleotides not matched to a gene: 7. CDR3 length: 13 amino acids. Germline lookup yields CDR1 SGDLS and CDR2 YYNGEE. In DNA form, the CDR3 reads TGTGCCAGCAGCGCCGGGACAGGGGTAGAGGCTTTCTTT. Encoded protein: CASSAGTGVEAFF.

This clone was observed a single time. The chain has TRBV28 and TRBJ1-1; D remains ambiguous. The CDR3 has 12 residues. Germline V gives CDR1 MDHEN, CDR2 SYDVKM. Deletions cut 3 bases from V and 10 bases from J, with 12 bases between. The CDR3 DNA sequence: TGTGCCAGCAGTTTGCGTCTGATGGGAGCTTTCTTT. It specifies CASSLRLMGAFF.

The chain uses TRBV7-2 and TRBJ1-1; D not certain. With 1 base removed from V and 9 bases from J, the gap between germline ends came to 12 bases. Germline V gene data show CDR1 as SGHTA and CDR2 as FQGNSA. This CDR3 is built from 13 residues. CDR3 protein: CASSLDWVSKAFF. The CDR3 DNA follows: TGTGCCAGCAGCTTAGATTGGGTCAGCAAAGCTTTCTTT. Filled out from reference TRBV7-2 and TRBJ1-1, the complete variable domain reads GAGVSQSPSNKVTEKGKDVELRCDPISGHTALYWYRQSLGQGLEFLIYFQGNSAPDKSGLPSDRFSAERTGGSVSTLTIQRTQQEDSAVYLCASSLDWVSKAFFGQGTRLTVV.

This chain links TRBV7-8 with TRBJ2-7; TRBD2 is a possible D gene (5 bases). The germline CDR1 and CDR2 sequences are SGHVS and FQNEAQ. The V end lost 5 bases, the J end lost 0 bases, and 11 bases lay between the germline ends. This CDR3 is built from 14 residues. The chain's CDR3 is CASSPAGLSYEQYF. The CDR3 bases are TGTGCCAGCAGCCCCGCTGGACTCTCCTACGAGCAGTACTTC. Combining the CDR3 with reference TRBV7-8 and TRBJ2-7 gives the whole variable domain GAGVSQSPRYKVAKRGQDVALRCDPISGHVSLFWYQQALGQGPEFLTYFQNEAQLDKSGLPSDRFFAERPEGSVSTLKIQRTQQEDSAVYLCASSPAGLSYEQYFGPGTRLTVT.

This chain links TRBV5-4 with TRBJ2-3; 10 bases map to TRBD2. The junction had 5 bases not matched to a gene; V was cut back by 3 bases and J by 1 base. This CDR3 is 16 amino acids long. From germline, CDR1 is SGHNT and CDR2 YYREEE (reference sequence). This CDR3 is CASSSPSGGRTDTQYF. The CDR3, as DNA: TGTGCCAGCAGCTCGCCTAGCGGGGGTCGCACAGATACGCAGTATTTT. Complete variable domain (other parts from reference TRBV5-4 and TRBJ2-3): ETGVTQSPTHLIKTRGQQVTLRCSSQSGHNTVSWYQQALGQGPQFIFQYYREEENGRGNFPPRFSGLQFPNYSSELNVNALELDDSALYLCASSSPSGGRTDTQYFGPGTRLTVL.

V gene TRBV28 combines with J gene TRBJ2-7, with no clear D. Germline assignment: CDR1 MDHEN and CDR2 SYDVKM. The CDR3 runs to 14 residues. V lost 6 bases, J lost 5 bases, and 17 bases lay in between. The CDR3 reads CASRSGPGVNEQYF. The DNA of the CDR3 is TGTGCCAGCAGATCAGGTCCGGGCGTCAACGAGCAGTACTTC.

J is TRBJ1-2 and V is TRBV2; no clear D. Germline values: CDR1 SNHLY, CDR2 FYNNEI. This CDR3 is 12 amino acids long. Trimming left V 8 bases short and J 8 bases short, with 15 bases between. Here the CDR3 reads CASGRSVEGYTF. CDR3 sequence (DNA): TGTGCCAGCGGGAGGTCAGTAGAGGGCTACACCTTC.

The CDR3 is CASSLVRGGYNEQFF. Written as DNA, the CDR3 is TGTGCCAGCAGCTTAGTTCGAGGGGGGTACAATGAGCAGTTCTTC. The rearrangement links TRBV7-9 to TRBJ2-1; tentatively, D is TRBD1 or TRBD2 (6 bases each). Trimming cost V 1 base and J 4 bases, with 11 bases left between them. The CDR3 runs to 15 residues. The germline V gene has CDR1 SEHNR and CDR2 FQNEAQ (reference sequence).

The genes are TRBV5-1 and TRBJ1-1; a weak D match, TRBD1 (5 bases). CDR3 length equals 17 residues. Germline V gene lookup returns CDR1 SGHRS and CDR2 YFSETQ. V was pared by 1 base and J by 4 bases, with 20 bases between. Written as DNA, the CDR3 is TGCGCCAGCAGCTTGAATGGCGTAGGGGTGGTTGGCACTGAAGCTTTCTTT. Encoded protein: CASSLNGVGVVGTEAFF. The entire variable domain, with the rest obtained from reference TRBV5-1 and TRBJ1-1, is as follows: KAGVTQTPRYLIKTRGQQVTLSCSPISGHRSVSWYQQTPGQGLQFLFEYFSETQRNKGNFPGRFSGRQFSNSRSEMNVSTLELGDSALYLCASSLNGVGVVGTEAFFGQGTRLTVV.

The J gene is TRBJ1-2, the V gene TRBV20-1; possible D gene TRBD1, 6 bases. Trimming pared 6 bases from V and 4 bases from J, leaving 9 bases between. The germline CDR1 and CDR2 sequences are DFQATT and SNEGSKA (reference sequence). The CDR3 is 11 residues long. In nucleotides, the CDR3 is TGCAGTGCGATAGGGGGCTATGGCTACACCTTC. Its translation: CSAIGGYGYTF.

The V and J genes are TRBV4-2 and TRBJ2-1; 11 bases agree with TRBD2. The CDR3 totals 15 residues. Trimming removed 0 bases from V and 10 bases from J; junction bases left unmatched: 5. CDR1 is LGHNA and CDR2 is YNFKEQ in the germline V gene. In DNA form, the CDR3 reads TGTGCCAGCAGCCAAGATCACCTAGCGGGGGGCGAGCAGTTCTTC. Translation: CASSQDHLAGGEQFF.

V is TRBV18 and J is TRBJ2-3; D unresolved. The CDR3 extends over 13 amino acids. The germline CDR1 and CDR2 sequences are KGHSH and LQKENI. V was trimmed by 1 base and J by 2 bases, leaving 4 bases between them. CDR3 sequence reads: CASSPRVTDTQYF. CDR3 nucleotide sequence: TGTGCCAGCTCACCACGAGTCACAGATACGCAGTATTTT. Full variable domain (missing parts from reference TRBV18 and TRBJ2-3): NAGVMQNPRHLVRRRGQEARLRCSPMKGHSHVYWYRQLPEEGLKFMVYLQKENIIDESGMPKERFSAEFPKEGPSILRIQQVVRGDSAAYFCASSPRVTDTQYFGPGTRLTVL.

The chain joins TRBV6-1 to TRBJ1-1; D uncertain. CDR3 length equals 14 residues. V was shortened by 0 bases and J by 1 base, with 6 bases between the two germline ends. CDR1 is MNHNS, CDR2 SASEGT, per germline. This CDR3 is CASSEANRNTEAFF. CDR3 nucleotide sequence: TGTGCCAGCAGTGAAGCAAACAGGAACACTGAAGCTTTCTTT.

This clone has only a few counts. The chain is built from TRBV4-2 and TRBJ1-2, with a weak D call TRBD1 (5 bases). V was trimmed by 1 base and J by 3 bases, leaving 15 bases between them. CDR3 length: 16 residues. CDR1 LGHNA and CDR2 YNFKEQ come from the germline V gene. CDR3 sequence (DNA): TGTGCCAGCAGCCAAGTGGGGCAGGGAAAGGACTATGGCTACACCTTC. Protein: CASSQVGQGKDYGYTF.

DNA for the CDR3: TGCAGCGTTGAACTAGGACAGGGAGTAAATGAAAAACTGTTTTTT. Translated: CSVELGQGVNEKLFF. The chain is built from TRBV29-1 and TRBJ1-4; the match to TRBD1 covers 8 bases. The CDR3 totals 15 residues. The germline V gene has CDR1 SQVTM and CDR2 ANQGSEA. J was trimmed by 5 bases and V by 2 bases; bases with no gene match: 7.

This clone was seen more than once but under ten times. The J gene is TRBJ1-1, the V gene TRBV9; D might be TRBD1 (6 bases). Germline V gives CDR1 SGDLS, CDR2 YYNGEE. The CDR3 is made up of 14 amino acids. V lost 0 bases and J 4 bases, leaving 10 bases between the germline ends. The CDR3 nucleotides are TGTGCCAGCAGCGTAGGGGTACAGGGCACTGAAGCTTTCTTT. Its protein product is CASSVGVQGTEAFF.

In its sample, this clone was seen once. This rearrangement joins TRBV7-6 to TRBJ2-1, with 12 bases that match TRBD2. The CDR3 extends over 16 amino acids. The germline gives CDR1 SGHVS, CDR2 FNYEAQ. Unmatched junction bases numbered 11, after V lost 5 bases and J lost 9 bases. The CDR3 bases are TGTGCCAGCAGCCGGGCTTGGACTAGCGGGGTTCGTGAGCAGTTCTTC. It translates to CASSRAWTSGVREQFF.

This chain joins TRBV5-1 and TRBJ2-1; D unclear. V lost 0 bases and J lost 4, with 14 bases in between. The CDR3 totals 16 residues. CDR1 and CDR2 from the germline V gene are SGHRS and YFSETQ. The CDR3 spells CASSLDGTFQYNEQFF. The CDR3, as DNA: TGCGCCAGCAGCTTGGATGGAACTTTTCAATACAATGAGCAGTTCTTC.

This clone occurred once. The V call is TRBV9, the J call TRBJ1-3; weak D call: TRBD1 (5 bases). The CDR3 is 14 residues long. Per the germline V gene, CDR1 is SGDLS and CDR2 is YYNGEE. With 4 bases removed from V and 8 bases from J, the gap between germline ends came to 16 bases. The CDR3 DNA reads as TGTGCCAGCAGCCCCCACAGGAGCGCGGACACCATATATTTT. As protein: CASSPHRSADTIYF.

The chain carries TRBV4-2 and TRBJ2-3, with 11 nucleotides matching TRBD2. J lost 7 bases, V lost 1 base, and 10 bases had no gene match. The length of the CDR3 is 17 residues. The germline V gene has CDR1 LGHNA and CDR2 YNFKEQ. The CDR3 loop is CASSQAGTSGGGNTQYF. The CDR3, as DNA: TGTGCCAGCAGCCAAGCGGGGACTAGCGGTGGGGGAAATACGCAGTATTTT.

This clone was counted once. This sequence joins TRBV2 and TRBJ2-3; possibly TRBD1 for D (6 bases). This CDR3 has 13 amino acids. Trimming cost V 8 bases and J 4 bases, with 13 bases left between them. CDR1 and CDR2 (germline): SNHLY, FYNNEI. CDR3 coding DNA: TGTGCCAGCGGCGAGACAGGCCCAGATACGCAGTATTTT. Protein: CASGETGPDTQYF.

This CDR3 is CASGLTKGTGWNTGELFF. In nucleotides, the CDR3 is TGTGCTAGTGGTTTGACGAAGGGCACAGGGTGGAACACCGGGGAGCTGTTTTTT. The chain has TRBV12-5 and TRBJ2-2; possibly TRBD1 for D (6 bases). This CDR3 is built from 18 residues. V lost 2 bases and J lost 1, with 17 bases in between. CDR1 and CDR2 from the germline V gene are LGHNT and FRNRAP.

CDR3 bases: TGTGCCAGCAGCCCCGGGGCGGGGGCCTATACGCAGTATTTT. Its translation is CASSPGAGAYTQYF. The chain is built from TRBV7-2 and TRBJ2-3; possible D gene TRBD2, 7 bases. CDR1 and CDR2 from the germline V gene are SGHTA and FQGNSA. The V gene lost 5 bases and the J gene lost 7 bases, with 16 bases spanning the gap. This CDR3 is built from 14 residues.

The J gene is TRBJ1-2, the V gene TRBV10-3; D gene uncertain. V was pared by 4 bases and J by 2 bases, with 11 bases between. The CDR3 contains 14 residues. Per the germline V gene, CDR1 is ENHRY and CDR2 is SYGVKD. The CDR3, as DNA: TGTGCCATCAGTGGGGAGACGAAGAACTATGGCTACACCTTC. Protein product: CAISGETKNYGYTF.

The rearrangement links TRBV15 to TRBJ2-7, with 7 bases that match TRBD1. Germline CDR1 LNHNV, CDR2 YYDKDF (reference sequence). The CDR3 length is 13 residues. Losses at the gene ends were 4 bases for V and 3 bases for J; bases not matched to a gene: 3. The CDR3 sequence is CATSIGGNYEQYF. The DNA of the CDR3 is TGTGCCACCAGCATAGGGGGCAACTACGAGCAGTACTTC.

The V call is TRBV6-1, the J call TRBJ2-3; D tentatively reads TRBD1 or TRBD2 (6 bases each). Per germline, CDR1 MNHNS and CDR2 SASEGT. This CDR3 has 15 amino acids. With 2 bases removed from V and 6 bases from J, the gap between germline ends came to 15 bases. CDR3 sequence reads: CASSEFRGAIDTQYF. In DNA, the CDR3 is TGTGCCAGCAGTGAATTTAGGGGGGCAATCGATACGCAGTATTTT.

DNA of the CDR3: TGTGCCAGCAGCCCTGACAGTACTTACTATGGCTACACCTTC. Translation: CASSPDSTYYGYTF. The chain joins TRBV7-2 to TRBJ1-2; D perhaps matches TRBD1 (5 bases). Germline V gene data show CDR1 as SGHTA and CDR2 as FQGNSA. There are 14 residues in the CDR3. The V gene lost 5 bases and the J gene lost 3 bases, with 13 bases spanning the gap.

V is TRBV5-6 and J is TRBJ2-5; D may be TRBD2 (7 bases). The CDR3 extends over 14 amino acids. Germline V gene lookup returns CDR1 SGHDT and CDR2 YYEEEE. Trimming cost V 2 bases and J 5 bases, with 13 bases left between them. The DNA for the CDR3 is TGTGCCAGCAGCTTTAGAGGGGGGGTGGAGACCCAGTACTTC. It translates to CASSFRGGVETQYF.

The gene calls are TRBV23-1 and TRBJ1-5; weak D call: TRBD1 (6 bases). TRBV23-1 is given ORF status, its function remaining uncertain. The V end was cut by 0 bases, the J end by 1 base, with 19 bases between. The CDR3 extends over 19 amino acids. The CDR3 sequence is CASSQSKPQGRISNQPQHF. CDR3 nucleotide sequence: TGCGCCAGCAGTCAATCGAAGCCTCAGGGGCGTATAAGCAATCAGCCCCAGCATTTT.

The V gene is TRBV2, the J gene TRBJ1-6; TRBD1 might be the D (5 bases). The CDR3 totals 15 residues. Germline V gene data show CDR1 as SNHLY and CDR2 as FYNNEI. V was cut by 4 bases and J by 8 bases, with 15 bases left in between. CDR3 in amino acids: CASSAGGGTHSPLHF. The CDR3 nucleotides are TGTGCCAGCAGTGCAGGCGGAGGGACGCATTCACCCCTCCACTTT.

The V and J genes are TRBV28 and TRBJ1-2; the match to TRBD1 covers 9 bases. Germline V gene lookup returns CDR1 MDHEN and CDR2 SYDVKM. The CDR3 has 15 residues. The V gene end was trimmed by 2 bases and the J gene end by 4 bases; junction bases not matched to a gene: 5. CDR3 sequence reads: CASSLPGQGRYGYTF. CDR3 sequence (DNA): TGTGCCAGCAGTTTACCGGGACAGGGACGCTATGGCTACACCTTC.